This TCR beta chain was sequenced during a study of T cell repertoires in cytomegalovirus infection. About the study: Public TCR beta signatures provided an indication of both CMV infection and a matching HLA type.

One entry per CDR3 protein, called by TCRdb with MiXCR from the reads. This table holds around 450,000 distinct CDR3 sequences, about 33% found once. The CDR3 extends over 15 amino acids. V was pared by 0 bases and J by 1 base, with 10 bases between. Germline CDR1 reads MGHRA; CDR2 reads YSYEKL. The clonotype was recovered from a human donor in good health (CMV status not recorded). Some clones in this sample may be carry-over from other donors' samples. J is TRBJ2-7 and V is TRBV4-1, with D unresolved. The sequenced sample consisted of PBMCs. CDR3 in DNA: TGCGCCAGCAGCCAAGATCCAGGACCTTCCTACGAGCAGTACTTC. Translated, it gives CASSQDPGPSYEQYF.